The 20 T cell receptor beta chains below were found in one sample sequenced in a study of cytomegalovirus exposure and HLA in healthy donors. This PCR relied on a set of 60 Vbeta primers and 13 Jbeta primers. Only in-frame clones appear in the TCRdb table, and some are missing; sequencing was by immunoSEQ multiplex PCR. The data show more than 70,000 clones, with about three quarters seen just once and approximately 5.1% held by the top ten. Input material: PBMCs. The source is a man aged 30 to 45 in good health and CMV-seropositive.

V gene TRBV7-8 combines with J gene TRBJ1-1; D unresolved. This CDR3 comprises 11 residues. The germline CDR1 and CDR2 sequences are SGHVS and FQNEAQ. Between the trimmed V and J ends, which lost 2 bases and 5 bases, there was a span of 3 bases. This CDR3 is CASSLITEAFF. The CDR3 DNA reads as TGTGCCAGCAGCTTAATAACTGAAGCTTTCTTT. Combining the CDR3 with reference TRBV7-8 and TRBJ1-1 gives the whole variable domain GAGVSQSPRYKVAKRGQDVALRCDPISGHVSLFWYQQALGQGPEFLTYFQNEAQLDKSGLPSDRFFAERPEGSVSTLKIQRTQQEDSAVYLCASSLITEAFFGQGTRLTVV.

CDR3 in DNA: TGCGCCAGCAGCTCCAGGGGGACGGCATCCTACGAGCAGTACTTC. This gives the protein CASSSRGTASYEQYF. V is TRBV5-1 and J is TRBJ2-5; 7 bases agree with TRBD1. The DNA end lines up better with TRBJ2-7; the J call may be wrong. CDR1 and CDR2 (germline): SGHRS, YFSETQ. The CDR3 has 15 residues.

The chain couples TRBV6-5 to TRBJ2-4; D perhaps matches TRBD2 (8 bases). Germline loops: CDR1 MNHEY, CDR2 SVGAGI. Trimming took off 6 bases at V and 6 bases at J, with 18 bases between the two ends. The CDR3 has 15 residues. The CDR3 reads CASSGGDSGVNIQYF. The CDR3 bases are TGTGCCAGCAGCGGGGGGGACAGCGGGGTAAACATTCAGTACTTC.

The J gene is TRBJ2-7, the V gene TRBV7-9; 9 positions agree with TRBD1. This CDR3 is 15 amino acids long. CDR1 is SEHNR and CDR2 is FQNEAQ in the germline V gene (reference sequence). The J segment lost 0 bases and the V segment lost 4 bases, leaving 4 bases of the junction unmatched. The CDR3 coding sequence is TGTGCCAGCAGCTCGGGACAGGGAGTCTCCTACGAGCAGTACTTC. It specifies CASSSGQGVSYEQYF. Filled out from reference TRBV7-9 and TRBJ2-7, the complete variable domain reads DTGVSQNPRHKITKRGQNVTFRCDPISEHNRLYWYRQTLGQGPEFLTYFQNEAQLEKSRLLSDRFSAERPKGSFSTLEIQRTEQGDSAMYLCASSSGQGVSYEQYFGPGTRLTVT.

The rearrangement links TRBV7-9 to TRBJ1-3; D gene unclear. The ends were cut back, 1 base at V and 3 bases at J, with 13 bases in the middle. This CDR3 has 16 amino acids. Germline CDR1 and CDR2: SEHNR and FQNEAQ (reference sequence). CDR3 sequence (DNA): TGTGCCAGCAGCTTAGGTCCCGGGAGCTTTGGAAACACCATATATTTT. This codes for CASSLGPGSFGNTIYF.

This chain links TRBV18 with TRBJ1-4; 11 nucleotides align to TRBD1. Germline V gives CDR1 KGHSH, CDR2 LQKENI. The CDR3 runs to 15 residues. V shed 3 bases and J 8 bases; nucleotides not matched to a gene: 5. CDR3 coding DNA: TGTGCCAGCTCACCTGGGACAGGGGGAAGCGAAAAACTGTTTTTT. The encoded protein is CASSPGTGGSEKLFF.

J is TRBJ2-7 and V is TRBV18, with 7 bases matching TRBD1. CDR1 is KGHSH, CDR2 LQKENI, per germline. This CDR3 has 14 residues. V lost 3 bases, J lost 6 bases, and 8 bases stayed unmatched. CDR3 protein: CASSPGTAATEQYV. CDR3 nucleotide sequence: TGTGCCAGCTCACCGGGGACAGCCGCTACCGAGCAGTACGTC.

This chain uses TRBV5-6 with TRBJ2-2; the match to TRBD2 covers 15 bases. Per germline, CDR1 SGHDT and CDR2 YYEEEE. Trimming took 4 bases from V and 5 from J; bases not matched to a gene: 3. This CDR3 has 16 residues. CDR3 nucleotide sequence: TGTGCCAGCAGCCGGGGACTAGCGGGAGGTACCGGGGAGCTGTTTTTT. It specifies CASSRGLAGGTGELFF. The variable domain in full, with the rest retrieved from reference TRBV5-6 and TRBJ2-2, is DAGVTQSPTHLIKTRGQQVTLRCSPKSGHDTVSWYQQALGQGPQFIFQYYEEEERQRGNFPDRFSGHQFPNYSSELNVNALLLGDSALYLCASSRGLAGGTGELFFGEGSRLTVL.

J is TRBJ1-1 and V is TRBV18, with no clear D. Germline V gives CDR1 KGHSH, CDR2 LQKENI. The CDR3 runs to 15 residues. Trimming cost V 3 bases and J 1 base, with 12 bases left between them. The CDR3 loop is CASSPILFSNTEAFF. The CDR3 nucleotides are TGTGCCAGCTCACCCATACTTTTCTCGAACACTGAAGCTTTCTTT. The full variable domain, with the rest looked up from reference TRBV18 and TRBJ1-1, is NAGVMQNPRHLVRRRGQEARLRCSPMKGHSHVYWYRQLPEEGLKFMVYLQKENIIDESGMPKERFSAEFPKEGPSILRIQQVVRGDSAAYFCASSPILFSNTEAFFGQGTRLTVV.

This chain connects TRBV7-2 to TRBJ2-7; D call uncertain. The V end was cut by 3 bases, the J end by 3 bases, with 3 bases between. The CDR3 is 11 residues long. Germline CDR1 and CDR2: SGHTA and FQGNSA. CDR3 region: CASSFLYEQYF. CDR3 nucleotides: TGTGCCAGCAGCTTTCTCTACGAGCAGTACTTC.

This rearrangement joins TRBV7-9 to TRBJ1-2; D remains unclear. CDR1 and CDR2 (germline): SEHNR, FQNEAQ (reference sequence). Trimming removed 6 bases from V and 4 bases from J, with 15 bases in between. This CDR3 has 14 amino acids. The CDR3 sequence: CASSYSGESYGYTF. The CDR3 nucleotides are TGTGCCAGCAGTTACTCCGGGGAGTCCTATGGCTACACCTTC.

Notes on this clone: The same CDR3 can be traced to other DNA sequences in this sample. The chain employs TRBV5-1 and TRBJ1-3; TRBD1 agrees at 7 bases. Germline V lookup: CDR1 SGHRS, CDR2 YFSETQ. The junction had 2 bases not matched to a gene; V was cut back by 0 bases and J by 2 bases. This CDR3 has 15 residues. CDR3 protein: CASSLGQGAGNTIYF. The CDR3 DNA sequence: TGCGCCAGCAGCTTGGGGCAGGGGGCTGGAAACACCATATATTTT.

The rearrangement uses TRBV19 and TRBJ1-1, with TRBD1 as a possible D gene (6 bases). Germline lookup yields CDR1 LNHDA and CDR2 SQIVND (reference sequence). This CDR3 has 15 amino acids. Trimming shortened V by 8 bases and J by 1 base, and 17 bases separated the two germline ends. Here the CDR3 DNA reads TGTGCCAGTGCCAGGGGCACGACTACGAACACTGAAGCTTTCTTT. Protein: CASARGTTTNTEAFF.

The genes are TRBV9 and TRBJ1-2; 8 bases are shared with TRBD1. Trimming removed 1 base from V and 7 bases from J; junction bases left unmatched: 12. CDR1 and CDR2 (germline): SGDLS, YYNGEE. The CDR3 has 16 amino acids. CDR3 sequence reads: CASSVMSQGALGGYTF. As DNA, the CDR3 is TGTGCCAGCAGCGTAATGAGTCAGGGGGCGTTGGGTGGCTACACCTTC.

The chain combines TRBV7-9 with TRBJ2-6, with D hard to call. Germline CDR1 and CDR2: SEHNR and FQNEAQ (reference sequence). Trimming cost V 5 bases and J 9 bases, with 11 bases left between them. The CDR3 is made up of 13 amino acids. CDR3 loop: CASSASISNVLTF. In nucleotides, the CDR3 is TGTGCCAGCAGCGCAAGTATCAGCAACGTCCTGACTTTC.

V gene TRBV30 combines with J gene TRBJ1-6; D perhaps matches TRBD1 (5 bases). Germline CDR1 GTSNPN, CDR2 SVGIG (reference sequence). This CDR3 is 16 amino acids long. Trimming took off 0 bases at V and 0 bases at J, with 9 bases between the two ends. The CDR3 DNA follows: TGTGCCTGGAGTGTGGGGCGCAGCTCCTATAATTCACCCCTCCACTTT. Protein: CAWSVGRSSYNSPLHF.

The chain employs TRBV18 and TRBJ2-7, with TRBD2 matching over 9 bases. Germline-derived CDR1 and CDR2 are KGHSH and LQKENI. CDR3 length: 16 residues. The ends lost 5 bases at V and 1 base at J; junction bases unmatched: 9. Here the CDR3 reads CASSSLTSGYSYEQYF. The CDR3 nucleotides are TGTGCCAGCTCATCGCTGACTAGCGGCTATTCCTACGAGCAGTACTTC.

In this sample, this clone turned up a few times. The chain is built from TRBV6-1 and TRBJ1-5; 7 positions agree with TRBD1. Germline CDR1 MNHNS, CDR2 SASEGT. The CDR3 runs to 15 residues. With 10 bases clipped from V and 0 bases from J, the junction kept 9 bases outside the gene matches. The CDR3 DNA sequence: TGTGCCATTAAACAGGGGACATATAGCAATCAGCCCCAGCATTTT. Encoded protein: CAIKQGTYSNQPQHF.

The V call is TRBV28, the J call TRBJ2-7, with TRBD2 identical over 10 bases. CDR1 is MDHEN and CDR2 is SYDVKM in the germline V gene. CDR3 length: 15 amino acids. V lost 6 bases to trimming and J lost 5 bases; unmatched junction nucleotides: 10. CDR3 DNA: TGTGCCAGCAGCAACCTCGGGACTAGCGCAGACGAGCAGTACTTC. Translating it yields CASSNLGTSADEQYF.

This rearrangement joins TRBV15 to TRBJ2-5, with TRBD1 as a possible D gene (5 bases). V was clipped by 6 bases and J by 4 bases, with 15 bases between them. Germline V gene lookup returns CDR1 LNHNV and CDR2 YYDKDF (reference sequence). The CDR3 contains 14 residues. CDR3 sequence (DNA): TGTGCCACCAGTCTGCTCGGACAAGGAGAGACCCAGTACTTC. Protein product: CATSLLGQGETQYF.